A selection of T cell receptor beta chains follows, all from one sample in a study of blood T cell repertoires in COVID-19. The data were produced by immunoSEQ multiplex PCR, yet TCRdb's version contains in-frame clones alone and is incomplete. The sample has some 80,000 clones, around 84% seen once. Material: peripheral blood. Receptors originate from a man between 60 and 70 years old with COVID-19, enrolled during active disease. CDR3s include the opening cysteine and the closing phenylalanine or tryptophan. Each record gives: J gene, CDR3 length, clone size, V gene, D gene, CDR3 DNA, CDR3 protein. D genes are given only for firm matches. Rows give clone size only sometimes, using once, few, many, or a class for an expanded clone.

J: TRBJ2-1; length: 14; size: .; V: TRBV10-2; D: TRBD2; DNA: TGCGCCAGCAGACTCGGGACTAGCAGGAATGAGCAGTTCTTC; CDR3: CASRLGTSRNEQFF
J: TRBJ1-1; length: 13; size: few; V: TRBV4-1; D: .; DNA: TGCGCCAGCAGCCAAGAAATAGGGGCTGAAGCTTTCTTT; CDR3: CASSQEIGAEAFF
J: TRBJ2-1; length: 16; size: .; V: TRBV7-9; D: TRBD2; DNA: TGTGCCAGCAGCTTTCCCTACGGGACTAGATACAATGAGCAGTTCTTC; CDR3: CASSFPYGTRYNEQFF
J: TRBJ2-5; length: 15; size: .; V: TRBV5-1; D: TRBD2; DNA: TGCGCCAGCAGCTCGCTGACTAGCGCACAAGAGACCCAGTACTTC; CDR3: CASSSLTSAQETQYF
J: TRBJ1-2; length: 16; size: .; V: TRBV28; D: TRBD1; DNA: TGTGCCAGCAGTTTATTGGGGACAGGGGGCGACTATGGCTACACCTTC; CDR3: CASSLLGTGGDYGYTF
J: TRBJ2-5; length: 16; size: .; V: TRBV5-1; D: .; DNA: TGCGCCAGCAGCCCTTATCCGACAGGCACCCAAGAGACCCAGTACTTC; CDR3: CASSPYPTGTQETQYF
J: TRBJ1-1; length: 14; size: .; V: TRBV5-1; D: .; DNA: TGCGCCAGCAGCTCTGGGACACCGAACACTGAAGCTTTCTTT; CDR3: CASSSGTPNTEAFF
J: TRBJ2-1; length: 15; size: .; V: TRBV19; D: TRBD2; DNA: TGTGCCAGTAGTAGCGGGAGTTTCGTCTACAATGAGCAGTTCTTC; CDR3: CASSSGSFVYNEQFF
J: TRBJ2-7; length: 15; size: .; V: TRBV9; D: .; DNA: TGTGCCAGCAACTACCTGGGACTGCCTTCCTACGAGCAGTACTTC; CDR3: CASNYLGLPSYEQYF
J: TRBJ1-5; length: 14; size: .; V: TRBV18; D: .; DNA: TGTGCCAGCTCACCGACAGTTAGCAATCAGCCCCAGCATTTT; CDR3: CASSPTVSNQPQHF
J: TRBJ2-2; length: 15; size: .; V: TRBV2; D: TRBD2; DNA: TGTGCCAGCAGCTCCGGGACTAGCGGTCCCGGGGAGCTGTTTTTT; CDR3: CASSSGTSGPGELFF